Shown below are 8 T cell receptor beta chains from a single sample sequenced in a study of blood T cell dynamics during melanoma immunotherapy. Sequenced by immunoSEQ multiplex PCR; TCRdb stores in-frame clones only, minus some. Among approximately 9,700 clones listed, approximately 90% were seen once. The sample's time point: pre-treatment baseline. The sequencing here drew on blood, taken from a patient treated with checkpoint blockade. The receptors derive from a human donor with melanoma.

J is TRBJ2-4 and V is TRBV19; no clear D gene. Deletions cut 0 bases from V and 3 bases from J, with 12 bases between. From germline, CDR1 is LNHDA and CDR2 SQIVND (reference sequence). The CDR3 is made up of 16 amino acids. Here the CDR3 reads CASSIERRRGKNIQYF. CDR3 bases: TGTGCCAGTAGTATAGAGCGCCGTAGAGGCAAAAACATTCAGTACTTC.

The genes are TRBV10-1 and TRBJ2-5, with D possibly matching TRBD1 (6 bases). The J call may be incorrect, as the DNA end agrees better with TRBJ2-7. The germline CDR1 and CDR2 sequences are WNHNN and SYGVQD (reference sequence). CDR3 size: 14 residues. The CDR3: CASSEWGRGYEQYF. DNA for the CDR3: TGCGCCAGCAGTGAGTGGGGCAGGGGCTACGAGCAGTACTTC.

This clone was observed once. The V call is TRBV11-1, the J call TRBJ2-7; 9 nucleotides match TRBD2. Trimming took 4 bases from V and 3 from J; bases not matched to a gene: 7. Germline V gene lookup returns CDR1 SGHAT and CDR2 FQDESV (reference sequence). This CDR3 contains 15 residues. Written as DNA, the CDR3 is TGTGCCAGCAGCTCCGGGACTAGCTCCGGCTACGAGCAGTACTTC. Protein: CASSSGTSSGYEQYF.

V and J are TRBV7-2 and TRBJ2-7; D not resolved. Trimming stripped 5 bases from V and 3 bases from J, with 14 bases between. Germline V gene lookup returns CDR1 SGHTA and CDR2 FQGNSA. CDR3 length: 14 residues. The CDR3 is CASSPRWSDYEQYF. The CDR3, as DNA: TGTGCCAGCAGCCCCCGTTGGTCTGACTACGAGCAGTACTTC.

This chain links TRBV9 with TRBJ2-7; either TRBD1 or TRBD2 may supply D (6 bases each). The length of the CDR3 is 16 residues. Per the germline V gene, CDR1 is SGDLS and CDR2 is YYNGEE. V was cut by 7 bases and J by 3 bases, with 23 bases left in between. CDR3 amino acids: CASGGRPSGPLYEQYF. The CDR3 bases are TGTGCCAGCGGGGGCCGGCCCAGCGGGCCTCTCTACGAGCAGTACTTC.

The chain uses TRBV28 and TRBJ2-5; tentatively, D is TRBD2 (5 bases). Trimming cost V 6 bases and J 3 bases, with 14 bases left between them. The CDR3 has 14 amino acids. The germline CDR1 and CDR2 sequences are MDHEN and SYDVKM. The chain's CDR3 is CASSTRAAEETQYF. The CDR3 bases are TGTGCCAGCAGCACCCGGGCAGCGGAAGAGACCCAGTACTTC. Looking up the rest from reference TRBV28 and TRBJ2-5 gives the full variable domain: DVKVTQSSRYLVKRTGEKVFLECVQDMDHENMFWYRQDPGLGLRLIYFSYDVKMKEKGDIPEGYSVSREKKERFSLILESASTNQTSMYLCASSTRAAEETQYFGPGTRLLVL.

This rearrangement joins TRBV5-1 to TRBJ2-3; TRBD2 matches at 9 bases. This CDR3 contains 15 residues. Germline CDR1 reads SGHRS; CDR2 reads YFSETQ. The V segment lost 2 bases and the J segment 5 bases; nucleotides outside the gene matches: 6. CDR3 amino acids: CASSFRAGGGDTQYF. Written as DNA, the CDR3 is TGCGCCAGCAGCTTCCGGGCGGGAGGGGGAGATACGCAGTATTTT.

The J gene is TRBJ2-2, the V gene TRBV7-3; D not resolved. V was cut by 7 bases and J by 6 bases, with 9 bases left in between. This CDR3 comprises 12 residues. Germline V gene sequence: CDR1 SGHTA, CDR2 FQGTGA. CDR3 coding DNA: TGTGCCAGCAACCCCGGGTCCGGGGAGCTGTTTTTT. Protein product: CASNPGSGELFF. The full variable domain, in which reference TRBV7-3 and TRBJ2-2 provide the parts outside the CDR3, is GAGVSQTPSNKVTEKGKYVELRCDPISGHTALYWYRQSLGQGPEFLIYFQGTGAADDSGLPNDRFFAVRPEGSVSTLKIQRTERGDSAVYLCASNPGSGELFFGEGSRLTVL.